This is a list of T cell receptor beta chains from one sample in a study of beta chain features in type 1 diabetes. Clones were sequenced by immunoSEQ multiplex PCR, and TCRdb holds only the in-frame ones, with some missing. The sample carries about 300,000 clones, about 7.8% recorded once. The sequenced material came from central memory CD4+ T cells from blood. These receptor sequences come from a woman under 30 in good health. The CDR3 runs from the conserved cysteine through the conserved F or W. The order of the fields is V gene, D gene, J gene, clone size, CDR3 protein, CDR3 DNA. A D gene is named only where the DNA matches it firmly. The size field is filled for only some rows; it gives once, few, many or a size class.

V: TRBV19; D: TRBD1; J: TRBJ2-1; size: many; CDR3: CASSIGTVNEQFF; DNA: TGTGCCAGTAGTATTGGGACAGTAAATGAGCAGTTCTTC
V: TRBV5-1; D: .; J: TRBJ1-1; size: .; CDR3: CASSASGGMNTEAFF; DNA: TGCGCCAGCAGCGCCAGTGGGGGGATGAACACTGAAGCTTTCTTT
V: TRBV28; D: TRBD2; J: TRBJ2-5; size: .; CDR3: CASSSSGTGGETQYF; DNA: TGTGCCAGCAGCTCGAGCGGGACGGGGGGAGAGACCCAGTACTTC
V: TRBV28; D: .; J: TRBJ1-6; size: few; CDR3: CASSSGEGRNSPLHF; DNA: TGTGCCAGCTCCTCAGGGGAGGGGAGGAATTCACCCCTCCACTTT
V: TRBV5-1; D: .; J: TRBJ1-2; size: .; CDR3: CASSLDQRNYGYTF; DNA: TGCGCCAGCAGCTTGGACCAGCGTAACTATGGCTACACCTTC
V: TRBV7-9; D: TRBD1; J: TRBJ1-1; size: .; CDR3: CASSKQGASEAFF; DNA: TGTGCCAGCAGCAAACAGGGGGCCTCTGAAGCTTTCTTT
V: TRBV7-2; D: .; J: TRBJ1-2; size: .; CDR3: CASSLRGGDPRGGYTF; DNA: TGTGCCAGCAGCTTGAGAGGCGGGGACCCTAGGGGTGGCTACACCTTC
V: TRBV18; D: .; J: TRBJ2-1; size: few; CDR3: CASSPGLGAYNEQFF; DNA: TGTGCCAGCTCACCAGGTCTAGGAGCCTACAATGAGCAGTTCTTC
V: TRBV5-1; D: .; J: TRBJ2-5; size: many; CDR3: CASSFGVQETQYF; DNA: TGCGCCAGCAGCTTCGGGGTTCAAGAGACCCAGTACTTC
V: TRBV29-1; D: TRBD2; J: TRBJ2-2; size: few; CDR3: CSVETGRTGELFF; DNA: TGCAGCGTTGAAACCGGGAGGACCGGGGAGCTGTTTTTT
V: TRBV2; D: .; J: TRBJ1-6; size: .; CDR3: CASSPEGGMYVPTSPLHF; DNA: TGTGCCAGCAGCCCTGAAGGGGGTATGTACGTCCCGACATCACCCCTCCACTTT
V: TRBV9; D: .; J: TRBJ1-4; size: .; CDR3: CASSVSSSPDEKLFF; DNA: TGTGCCAGCAGCGTATCATCCTCGCCCGATGAAAAACTGTTTTTT
V: TRBV7-2; D: .; J: TRBJ2-7; size: many; CDR3: CATSKSGSSYEQYF; DNA: TGTGCCACCTCAAAGAGCGGAAGCTCCTACGAGCAGTACTTC
V: TRBV6-5; D: .; J: TRBJ1-2; size: many; CDR3: CASSIGGGYTF; DNA: TGTGCCAGCAGTATAGGTGGTGGCTACACCTTC
V: TRBV7-9; D: TRBD1; J: TRBJ1-5; size: many; CDR3: CASSPGTGNNQPQHF; DNA: TGTGCCAGCAGCCCAGGGACAGGGAACAATCAGCCCCAGCATTTT
V: TRBV18; D: .; J: TRBJ1-4; size: many; CDR3: CASSPPGLLNEKLFF; DNA: TGTGCCAGCTCACCACCCGGACTGCTTAATGAAAAACTGTTTTTT
V: TRBV10-3; D: .; J: TRBJ2-3; size: .; CDR3: CAISERVGSLPGTQYF; DNA: TGTGCCATCAGTGAGCGGGTGGGCTCGCTTCCCGGTACGCAGTATTTT
V: TRBV7-2; D: .; J: TRBJ2-6; size: many; CDR3: CASSLGGANVLTF; DNA: TGTGCCAGCAGCTTAGGTGGGGCCAACGTCCTGACTTTC
V: TRBV9; D: .; J: TRBJ2-2; size: .; CDR3: CASSSRNQGTGELFF; DNA: TGTGCCAGCAGCTCACGTAATCAGGGTACCGGGGAGCTGTTTTTT
V: TRBV30; D: .; J: TRBJ2-1; size: .; CDR3: CAWSSPDSYNEQFF; DNA: TGTGCCTGGAGCTCCCCCGACTCCTACAATGAGCAGTTCTTC
V: TRBV18; D: .; J: TRBJ2-7; size: few; CDR3: CASSPSGVVSYEQYF; DNA: TGTGCCAGCTCACCATCTGGGGTAGTATCCTACGAGCAGTACTTC
V: TRBV25-1; D: TRBD1; J: TRBJ1-5; size: .; CDR3: CASSVGTGGQHF; DNA: TGTGCCAGCAGTGTAGGGACAGGGGGCCAGCATTTT
V: TRBV7-3; D: .; J: TRBJ2-7; size: few; CDR3: CASSPTGRGEEQYF; DNA: TGTGCCAGCAGCCCGACAGGACGTGGGGAAGAGCAGTACTTC
V: TRBV9; D: .; J: TRBJ2-3; size: .; CDR3: CASSLAGPDTQYF; DNA: TGTGCCAGCAGCTTAGCAGGGCCAGATACGCAGTATTTT
V: TRBV4-3; D: .; J: TRBJ1-1; size: many; CDR3: CASSRLSGGTEAFF; DNA: TGCGCCAGCAGCCGTCTCAGCGGGGGCACTGAAGCTTTCTTT
V: TRBV5-1; D: .; J: TRBJ2-3; size: few; CDR3: CASSYGVTDTQYF; DNA: TGCGCCAGCAGTTACGGGGTCACAGATACGCAGTATTTT
V: TRBV5-1; D: .; J: TRBJ2-1; size: many; CDR3: CASSRGGERGEQFF; DNA: TGCGCCAGCAGCCGGGGTGGAGAAAGGGGTGAGCAGTTCTTC
V: TRBV5-4; D: TRBD1; J: TRBJ2-5; size: .; CDR3: CASSSKTGEETQYF; DNA: TGTGCCAGCAGCTCTAAGACAGGGGAAGAGACCCAGTACTTC